These 10 T cell receptor beta chains were all obtained from the same sample, sequenced in a study of blood T cell repertoires in COVID-19. TCRdb's table, derived via immunoSEQ multiplex PCR, lists solely in-frame clones and lacks some. The table records about 120,000 clones, about nine tenths of them present only once. Sequencing input: peripheral blood. These receptors all stem from a human donor in a cohort sampled during active COVID-19.

The chain employs TRBV28 and TRBJ1-5; 9 bases fit TRBD1. Germline CDR1 and CDR2: MDHEN and SYDVKM. This CDR3 comprises 15 residues. J was trimmed by 6 bases and V by 6 bases; bases with no gene match: 9. The CDR3 bases are TGTGCCAGCAGGATAGGGGGACAGGGTGCTCAGCCCCAGCATTTT. Protein sequence: CASRIGGQGAQPQHF.

The chain employs TRBV21-1 and TRBJ1-2; the DNA was not compared with TRBD1, the D call given in the table. TRBV21-1 is given as a pseudogene. There are 13 residues in the CDR3. For the CDR3, the DNA is TGTGCCAGCAGCAATGACAGGGGGCCTGGCTACACCTTC. Its protein is CASSNDRGPGYTF.

The rearrangement uses TRBV2 and TRBJ1-5, with a weak D call TRBD1 (5 bases). Germline loops: CDR1 SNHLY, CDR2 FYNNEI. This CDR3 spans 14 amino acids. Trimming removed 5 bases at V and 4 bases at J, with 12 bases between. CDR3 region: CASSILGGNQPQHF. CDR3 DNA sequence: TGTGCCAGCAGTATTCTGGGGGGAAATCAGCCCCAGCATTTT.

This chain uses TRBV5-6 with TRBJ2-3; no clear D. Germline CDR1 SGHDT, CDR2 YYEEEE. The ends were cut back, 1 base at V and 4 bases at J, with 10 bases in the middle. This CDR3 is 14 amino acids long. CDR3 sequence (DNA): TGTGCCAGCAGCTTGTTCTCAGATGCAGATACGCAGTATTTT. This codes for CASSLFSDADTQYF.

The chain carries TRBV6-5 and TRBJ1-1; 7 positions agree with TRBD1. Germline V gene sequence: CDR1 MNHEY, CDR2 SVGAGI. V dropped 5 bases and J dropped 6; count of bases not matched to a gene: 6. The CDR3 sequence is 13 residues long. The DNA of the CDR3 is TGTGCCAGCAGTCCTCGGGACAGCTCTGAAGCTTTCTTT. Protein: CASSPRDSSEAFF.

This chain links TRBV24-1 with TRBJ1-3; D remains unclear. V was pared by 3 bases and J by 4 bases, with 12 bases between. Germline loops: CDR1 KGHDR, CDR2 SFDVKD. The CDR3 is 15 residues long. CDR3 DNA: TGTGCCACCAGTGATGGTAGGAGGAGGGGAAACACCATATATTTT. Its protein is CATSDGRRRGNTIYF.

The chain uses TRBV20-1 and TRBJ1-1, with D unresolved. V shed 3 bases and J shed 1 base, with 18 bases lying between them. Germline-derived CDR1 and CDR2 are DFQATT and SNEGSKA (reference sequence). The CDR3 consists of 16 residues. In nucleotides, the CDR3 is TGCAGTGCTAGTCGAGACCGGGAGGTTTGGAACACTGAAGCTTTCTTT. Translated: CSASRDREVWNTEAFF.

This clone was counted once. V is TRBV6-6 and J is TRBJ1-4; 7 nucleotides agree with TRBD1. After removal of 9 bases from V and 2 bases from J, the junction contained 6 bases not matched to a gene. Per germline, CDR1 MNHNY and CDR2 SVGAGI (reference sequence). This CDR3 is built from 14 residues. The CDR3 reads CASSLTGTNEKLFF. The CDR3 bases are TGTGCCAGTTCTCTGACAGGGACTAATGAAAAACTGTTTTTT.

The chain combines TRBV12-3 or TRBV12-4 with TRBJ1-2, with D maybe TRBD1 (6 bases). This CDR3 spans 12 amino acids. V was trimmed by 4 bases and J by 7 bases, leaving 10 bases between them. The CDR3 DNA is TGTGCCAGCAGTTCCCGACAGGCTGGCTACACCTTC. It specifies CASSSRQAGYTF.

The V and J genes are TRBV28 and TRBJ2-5; 7 bases agree with TRBD1. This CDR3 spans 17 amino acids. Germline V gene data show CDR1 as MDHEN and CDR2 as SYDVKM. J was trimmed by 4 bases and V by 4 bases; bases with no gene match: 15. CDR3 DNA: TGTGCCAGCAGTTCCGGCACAGGGGTATATAGAACAGAGACCCAGTACTTC. Its translation is CASSSGTGVYRTETQYF.